This entry is about one TCR beta chain. V was trimmed by 6 bases and J by 9 bases, leaving 12 bases between them. In germline, CDR1 is SGHTA, CDR2 FQGNSA. The CDR3 contains 12 residues. This specimen belongs to a study of early stage breast cancer tumors. The overall study: Average read coverage per sample was 7.5 to 10-fold.

Only in-frame clones appear in the TCRdb table, and some are missing; sequencing was by immunoSEQ multiplex PCR. The table includes over 11,000 clones, approximately 81% detected once. This TCR came from a person between 50 and 60 years old with breast cancer. The chain couples TRBV7-2 to TRBJ1-5; D gene ambiguous. Sequenced sample: normal breast tissue next to the tumor. The chain's CDR3 is CASSEPAGPQHF. The CDR3 DNA reads TGTGCCAGCAGTGAACCCGCGGGGCCCCAGCATTTT.